This entry lists 32 T cell receptor beta chains sequenced from one sample in a study of blood T cell repertoires in COVID-19. Data came from immunoSEQ multiplex PCR; TCRdb stores just in-frame clones and leaves some out. The sample consists of 150,000 or so clones, around nine tenths of them appearing once. Sequenced: peripheral blood. The receptors stem from a man aged 60 to 75 with active or convalescent COVID-19.

This clone was found once. This chain connects TRBV28 to TRBJ2-7; perhaps TRBD2 as D (6 bases). The CDR3 is 14 residues long. V was clipped by 6 bases and J by 0 bases, with 12 bases between them. CDR1 is MDHEN, CDR2 SYDVKM, per germline. In DNA form, the CDR3 reads TGTGCCAGCAGGGCCGGGGGTAGCTCCTACGAGCAGTACTTC. Amino acids: CASRAGGSSYEQYF.

The V and J genes are TRBV29-1 and TRBJ2-7; 7 nucleotides align to TRBD1. The trim removed 7 bases at V and 5 bases at J, leaving 14 bases unmatched. Germline-derived CDR1 and CDR2 are SQVTM and ANQGSEA. CDR3 length equals 14 residues. The DNA for the CDR3 is TGCAGCGGGGGACAGAGCTACTTGATGAACGAGCAGTACTTC. As protein: CSGGQSYLMNEQYF.

The V and J genes are TRBV7-3 and TRBJ1-5; 8 bases fit TRBD1. CDR1 is SGHTA and CDR2 is FQGTGA in the germline V gene. V was clipped by 4 bases and J by 7 bases; unmatched bases: 18. The CDR3 consists of 18 residues. The CDR3 bases are TGTGCCAGCAGCTCCACAATCGACAGGGGTTCGAAAGTGCAGCCCCAGCATTTT. As protein: CASSSTIDRGSKVQPQHF.

V usage is TRBV3-1 (or the pseudogene TRBV3-2) and J usage is TRBJ1-4; 8 bases match TRBD1. The germline gives CDR1 LGHDT, CDR2 YNNKEL (reference sequence). The CDR3 spans 15 residues. The ends lost 4 bases at V and 8 bases at J; junction bases unmatched: 9. The CDR3 bases are TGTGCCAGCAGCCTCGAGACAGGGGAGGGCGAAAAACTGTTTTTT. Translating it yields CASSLETGEGEKLFF.

Here the CDR3 reads CASSLAGGRNTIYF. In DNA form, the CDR3 reads TGTGCCAGCAGCTTGGCAGGGGGCAGAAACACCATATATTTT. The V gene is TRBV5-8, the J gene TRBJ1-3, with 8 positions matching TRBD1. This CDR3 is built from 14 residues. J gave up 5 bases and V 0 bases, and 1 base lay outside the gene matches. Looked up from germline, CDR1 is SGHTS and CDR2 is YDEGEE.

This clone appeared a single time. Here the CDR3 DNA reads TGTGCCAGCAGTTTGAGTGCCAGGGGGTTTAGTGAAAAACTGTTTTTT. It translates to CASSLSARGFSEKLFF. The rearrangement links TRBV27 to TRBJ1-4; 7 nucleotides match TRBD1. With V trimmed by 3 bases and J by 7 bases, 11 bases remained unmatched. The length of the CDR3 is 16 residues. Germline loops: CDR1 MNHEY, CDR2 SMNVEV (reference sequence).

This chain uses TRBV10-3 with TRBJ1-5, with a possible D match to TRBD1 (5 bases). V lost 3 bases, J lost 3 bases, and 9 bases lay in between. This CDR3 has 14 residues. CDR1 is ENHRY, CDR2 SYGVKD, per germline. The chain's CDR3 is CAISEGRANQPQHF. In nucleotides, the CDR3 is TGTGCCATCAGTGAAGGCAGGGCCAATCAGCCCCAGCATTTT.

This clone was seen once. The genes are TRBV18 and TRBJ2-2, with TRBD1 matching over 7 bases. The germline V gene encodes CDR1 KGHSH and CDR2 LQKENI. CDR3 size: 19 residues. J lost 6 bases, V lost 3 bases, and 19 bases had no gene match. CDR3 bases: TGTGCCAGCTCACCGGCCTTAACGTCGACAGGGACCATCCCCGGGGAGCTGTTTTTT. Its translation: CASSPALTSTGTIPGELFF.

The genes are TRBV5-1 and TRBJ2-1; 10 nucleotides line up with TRBD2. Germline V gives CDR1 SGHRS, CDR2 YFSETQ. This CDR3 spans 19 amino acids. J gave up 0 bases and V 5 bases, and 14 bases lay outside the gene matches. The CDR3 sequence is CASSSIGLAGVSSYNEQFF. The DNA of the CDR3 is TGCGCCAGCAGTTCGATCGGGCTAGCGGGGGTGAGCTCCTACAATGAGCAGTTCTTC.

The rearrangement uses TRBV2 and TRBJ1-6, with 9 bases lining up with TRBD1. The junction had 9 bases not matched to a gene; V was cut back by 8 bases and J by 7 bases. The CDR3 loop spans 15 amino acids. From germline, CDR1 is SNHLY and CDR2 FYNNEI. In DNA, the CDR3 is TGTGCCAGCCACAGGGGGCGCTTTAGCAATTCACCCCTCCACTTT. It codes for CASHRGRFSNSPLHF.

The chain carries TRBV5-5 and TRBJ2-3; D gene unclear. Trimming shortened V by 0 bases and J by 5 bases, and 10 bases separated the two germline ends. The length of the CDR3 is 14 residues. The germline CDR1 and CDR2 sequences are SGHKS and YYEKEE (reference sequence). The CDR3 nucleotides are TGTGCCAGCAGCTTGGCAACGAGTTTAGATACGCAGTATTTT. Translated, it gives CASSLATSLDTQYF.

Regarding this clone: The sample contains more than one DNA sequence encoding this CDR3. The V and J genes are TRBV3-1 (or the pseudogene TRBV3-2) and TRBJ1-3, with D tentatively TRBD1 (6 bases). The CDR3 runs to 14 residues. CDR1 is LGHDT and CDR2 is YNNKEL in the germline V gene (reference sequence). V gave up 5 bases and J gave up 4 bases, with 12 bases separating them. CDR3 sequence reads: CASSFRGSGNTIYF. The CDR3 nucleotides are TGTGCCAGCAGCTTCAGGGGATCGGGAAACACCATATATTTT.

The V call is TRBV30, the J call TRBJ2-4; D remains unclear. The CDR3 runs 11 residues. Germline assignment: CDR1 GTSNPN and CDR2 SVGIG (reference sequence). The V end was cut by 3 bases, the J end by 9 bases, with 9 bases between. Written as DNA, the CDR3 is TGTGCCTGGAGGACCACGGGCATTCAGTACTTC. Encoded protein: CAWRTTGIQYF.

V and J are TRBV25-1 and TRBJ1-3, with D unresolved. V lost 4 bases, J lost 9 bases, and 13 bases lay in between. Germline assignment: CDR1 MGHDK and CDR2 SYGVNS. This CDR3 has 13 residues. The CDR3 is CASSAGVGRTIYF. The CDR3 DNA follows: TGTGCCAGCAGTGCCGGGGTGGGCCGCACCATATATTTT.

The chain uses TRBV30 and TRBJ1-1, with D tentatively TRBD1 (6 bases). This CDR3 is built from 14 residues. V gave up 0 bases and J gave up 4 bases, with 12 bases separating them. Germline CDR1 and CDR2: GTSNPN and SVGIG (reference sequence). The CDR3 protein is CAWSVKDSTTEAFF. The CDR3 DNA sequence: TGTGCCTGGAGTGTAAAGGACAGCACCACTGAAGCTTTCTTT.

V is TRBV4-1 and J is TRBJ1-5, with TRBD1 matching 7 bases. Germline values: CDR1 MGHRA, CDR2 YSYEKL. The CDR3 covers 16 residues. With V trimmed by 0 bases and J by 4 bases, 6 bases remained unmatched. Here the CDR3 DNA reads TGCGCCAGCAGCCAAGAAGGGACAGCTATTAATCAGCCCCAGCATTTT. This sequence encodes CASSQEGTAINQPQHF.

The J gene is TRBJ1-1, the V gene TRBV24-1; 8 bases are a match to TRBD1. The CDR3 is made up of 15 amino acids. Per the germline V gene, CDR1 is KGHDR and CDR2 is SFDVKD. V shed 12 bases and J 3 bases; nucleotides not matched to a gene: 14. Here the CDR3 DNA reads TGTGCCCCCGTAGGGGACAGGAACTGTGACACTGAAGCTTTCTTT. The encoded protein is CAPVGDRNCDTEAFF.

The chain is built from TRBV5-5 and TRBJ1-4; 10 nucleotides line up with TRBD1. Germline V gene data show CDR1 as SGHKS and CDR2 as YYEKEE (reference sequence). V lost 4 bases, J lost 6 bases, and 3 bases stayed unmatched. This CDR3 contains 14 residues. CDR3: CASSPGTGDEKLFF. CDR3 sequence (DNA): TGTGCCAGCAGCCCGGGGACAGGGGATGAAAAACTGTTTTTT. The complete variable domain, with remaining parts taken from reference TRBV5-5 and TRBJ1-4, reads DAGVTQSPTHLIKTRGQQVTLRCSPISGHKSVSWYQQVLGQGPQFIFQYYEKEERGRGNFPDRFSARQFPNYSSELNVNALLLGDSALYLCASSPGTGDEKLFFGSGTQLSVL.

V and J are TRBV11-2 and TRBJ2-1; a weak D match, TRBD2 (6 bases). This CDR3 region has 15 residues. V lost 0 bases, J lost 8 bases, and 14 bases lay in between. From germline, CDR1 is SGHAT and CDR2 FQNNGV. In DNA, the CDR3 is TGTGCCAGCAGCTTAGAGGGAGGCAAGGGTGATGAGCAGTTCTTC. It translates to CASSLEGGKGDEQFF.

The V call is TRBV28, the J call TRBJ2-7, with D hard to call. The CDR3 contains 13 residues. The germline V gene has CDR1 MDHEN and CDR2 SYDVKM. Trimming removed 5 bases from V and 3 bases from J, with 11 bases in between. CDR3 in amino acids: CASSPTVSYEQYF. CDR3 bases: TGTGCCAGCAGTCCCACAGTGAGCTACGAGCAGTACTTC.

Here the CDR3 reads CATTLDWNTEAFF. The CDR3 bases are TGTGCTACGACCCTGGACTGGAACACTGAAGCTTTCTTT. V and J are TRBV25-1 and TRBJ1-1; D is uncertain. The CDR3 runs 13 residues. Germline V lookup: CDR1 MGHDK, CDR2 SYGVNS.

The gene calls are TRBV9 and TRBJ1-4, with D possibly being TRBD1 (5 bases). Germline V gene lookup returns CDR1 SGDLS and CDR2 YYNGEE. V was trimmed by 4 bases and J by 5 bases, leaving 15 bases between them. CDR3 length: 15 residues. The CDR3 reads CASSPDTIGNEKLFF. The CDR3 nucleotides are TGTGCCAGCAGCCCGGACACCATAGGCAATGAAAAACTGTTTTTT.

V usage is TRBV9 and J usage is TRBJ2-2; 11 nucleotides align to TRBD2. Germline V gene data show CDR1 as SGDLS and CDR2 as YYNGEE. CDR3 size: 18 residues. Germline trimming cut 0 bases from V and 6 bases from J; bases unmatched to any gene: 10. The CDR3 reads CASSVGLAGRFTSGELFF. CDR3 bases: TGTGCCAGCAGCGTAGGACTAGCGGGAAGGTTTACGTCCGGGGAGCTGTTTTTT. Based on the CDR3 plus reference TRBV9 and TRBJ2-2, the full variable domain is DSGVTQTPKHLITATGQRVTLRCSPRSGDLSVYWYQQSLDQGLQFLIQYYNGEERAKGNILERFSAQQFPDLHSELNLSSLELGDSALYFCASSVGLAGRFTSGELFFGEGSRLTVL.

The chain uses TRBV19 and TRBJ1-2, with 7 bases that match TRBD1. The CDR3 totals 15 residues. The J segment lost 1 base and the V segment lost 4 bases, leaving 6 bases of the junction unmatched. Germline-derived CDR1 and CDR2 are LNHDA and SQIVND (reference sequence). In DNA form, the CDR3 reads TGTGCCAGTAGTACGACAGGGCGCGGTAACTATGGCTACACCTTC. Translating gives CASSTTGRGNYGYTF.

The chain has TRBV19 and TRBJ2-3, with a possible D match to TRBD1 (6 bases). V lost 6 bases and J lost 1, with 14 bases in between. The CDR3 is 15 residues long. Germline V gene sequence: CDR1 LNHDA, CDR2 SQIVND (reference sequence). CDR3 coding DNA: TGTGCCAGTAGGGAGAGGGGGTGGGGCACAGATACGCAGTATTTT. Protein sequence: CASRERGWGTDTQYF.

The CDR3 protein is CASSVIGPAFF. As DNA, the CDR3 is TGTGCCAGCAGCGTAATTGGGCCGGCTTTCTTT. The chain links TRBV9 to TRBJ1-1; no reliable D call. Germline CDR1 is SGDLS and CDR2 is YYNGEE. The V end was cut by 1 base, the J end by 11 bases, with 9 bases between. The CDR3 consists of 11 residues.

This chain connects TRBV5-1 to TRBJ2-3; 10 bases are shared with TRBD1. Germline CDR1 and CDR2: SGHRS and YFSETQ. The trim removed 2 bases at V and 1 base at J, leaving 4 bases unmatched. CDR3 size: 16 residues. DNA for the CDR3: TGCGCCAGCAGCTTCCTCGGGACAGGGGGCACAGATACGCAGTATTTT. This codes for CASSFLGTGGTDTQYF.

V is TRBV2 and J is TRBJ1-1; possible D gene TRBD1, 6 bases. This CDR3 has 12 amino acids. The V gene lost 8 bases and the J gene lost 6 bases, with 13 bases spanning the gap. Germline values: CDR1 SNHLY, CDR2 FYNNEI. In DNA form, the CDR3 reads TGTGCCAGCCGCGGACAGCGATCTGAAGCTTTCTTT. This gives the protein CASRGQRSEAFF.

CDR3 amino acids: CASSLEQGRSEKLFF. The CDR3 nucleotides are TGCGCCAGCAGCTTGGAACAGGGAAGAAGTGAAAAACTGTTTTTT. This chain links TRBV5-1 with TRBJ1-4; tentatively, D is TRBD1 (6 bases). In germline, CDR1 is SGHRS, CDR2 YFSETQ. CDR3 length: 15 amino acids. V lost 0 bases and J 7 bases, leaving 13 bases between the germline ends. Complete variable domain (other parts from reference TRBV5-1 and TRBJ1-4): KAGVTQTPRYLIKTRGQQVTLSCSPISGHRSVSWYQQTPGQGLQFLFEYFSETQRNKGNFPGRFSGRQFSNSRSEMNVSTLELGDSALYLCASSLEQGRSEKLFFGSGTQLSVL.

The V and J genes are TRBV7-5 and TRBJ1-5; TRBD1, as called in the table, went unchecked against the DNA. TRBV7-5 is tagged as a pseudogene. There are 14 residues in the CDR3. The CDR3 protein is CVRSLQGSNQPQHF. DNA of the CDR3: TGTGTCAGAAGCTTACAGGGGAGCAATCAGCCCCAGCATTTT.

This chain joins TRBV11-2 and TRBJ1-2; 7 nucleotides line up with TRBD1. CDR3 length equals 14 residues. Unmatched junction bases numbered 2, after V lost 2 bases and J lost 2 bases. CDR1 SGHAT and CDR2 FQNNGV come from the germline V gene. The CDR3 DNA reads as TGTGCCAGCAGCTTACTGGGACAGAACTATGGCTACACCTTC. Protein: CASSLLGQNYGYTF.

This sequence joins TRBV4-3 and TRBJ1-4; the match to TRBD1 covers 7 bases. The CDR3 runs to 15 residues. Germline V lookup: CDR1 LGHNA, CDR2 YSLEER. Germline trimming cut 5 bases from V and 8 bases from J; bases unmatched to any gene: 11. The CDR3 region is CASSATGTVVEKLFF. In nucleotides, the CDR3 is TGCGCCAGCAGCGCAACCGGGACAGTTGTCGAAAAACTGTTTTTT.